This passage covers 3 T cell receptor beta chains from one sample sequenced in a study of blood T cell repertoires in COVID-19. Only in-frame clones appear in the TCRdb table, and some are missing; sequencing was by immunoSEQ multiplex PCR. The table lists approximately 110,000 clones, approximately 84% of them singletons. The sample taken for sequencing was peripheral blood. The receptors shown here come from a woman between 45 and 60 years old with acute or convalescent COVID-19.

The chain carries TRBV5-1 and TRBJ1-1, with a tentative D call TRBD1 (6 bases). CDR3 length: 15 amino acids. Germline CDR1 and CDR2: SGHRS and YFSETQ. With 7 bases removed from V and 5 bases from J, the gap between germline ends came to 21 bases. CDR3 amino acids: CASGSATGTMTEAFF. The CDR3 DNA reads as TGCGCCAGCGGGAGTGCCACCGGGACAATGACTGAAGCTTTCTTT.

This clone was observed a few times. This chain links TRBV14 with TRBJ1-1; maybe TRBD1 (6 bases). Deletions cut 4 bases from V and 3 bases from J, with 12 bases between. Germline-derived CDR1 and CDR2 are SGHDN and FVKESK. CDR3 length: 14 amino acids. The CDR3 DNA is TGTGCCAGCAGCCCACGCAGGGGAGACACTGAAGCTTTCTTT. This sequence encodes CASSPRRGDTEAFF.

This clone was recorded once. The chain joins TRBV15 to TRBJ1-1; tentatively, D is TRBD1 (6 bases). CDR1 is LNHNV and CDR2 is YYDKDF in the germline V gene (reference sequence). Trimming stripped 0 bases from V and 4 bases from J, with 9 bases between. This CDR3 is built from 14 residues. CDR3 amino acids: CATSRDLGGTEAFF. In nucleotides, the CDR3 is TGTGCCACCAGCAGAGATCTAGGGGGCACTGAAGCTTTCTTT.